These T cell receptor beta chains were read from a single sample in a study of cytomegalovirus exposure and HLA in healthy donors. Sequenced by immunoSEQ multiplex PCR; TCRdb stores in-frame clones only, minus some. The data hold 95,000 to 100,000 clones, with approximately 89% observed a single time. Source material: PBMCs. All receptors come from a man aged 30 to 45 in good health and CMV-seronegative. The CDR3 runs from the conserved cysteine through the conserved F or W. The order of the fields is clone size, V gene, CDR3 length, D gene, J gene, CDR3 protein, CDR3 DNA. A D gene is named only where the DNA matches it firmly. Not every row has a clone size; where given, it reads once, few, many or a size class.

NA	TRBV2	15	TRBD2	TRBJ2-1	CASSVGAGGGNEQFF	TGTGCCAGCAGTGTCGGAGCGGGAGGTGGCAATGAGCAGTTCTTC
NA	TRBV9	15	TRBD2	TRBJ2-7	CASSRTSGTSYEQYF	TGTGCCAGCAGCAGGACTAGCGGGACCTCCTACGAGCAGTACTTC
NA	TRBV27	15	TRBD2	TRBJ2-5	CASSPSSGYQETQYF	TGTGCCAGCAGCCCCTCTAGCGGATACCAAGAGACCCAGTACTTC
NA	TRBV6-4	14	TRBD1	TRBJ1-2	CASSDSGRGYGYTF	TGTGCCAGCAGTGACTCGGGCAGGGGGTATGGCTACACCTTC
once	TRBV7-9	14	TRBD1	TRBJ1-4	CASSPKGQGEKLFF	TGTGCCAGCAGTCCAAAGGGACAGGGTGAAAAACTGTTTTTT
NA	TRBV7-8	16	NA	TRBJ2-3	CASTPHNPTSTDTQYF	TGTGCCAGCACCCCACACAATCCGACTAGCACAGATACGCAGTATTTT
NA	TRBV2	13	NA	TRBJ1-1	CASERGGYTEAFF	TGTGCCAGCGAGAGGGGGGGGTACACTGAAGCTTTCTTT
once	TRBV19	15	TRBD1	TRBJ2-7	CASSWQGAQTYEQYF	TGTGCCAGTAGTTGGCAGGGGGCACAAACCTACGAGCAGTACTTC
NA	TRBV4-1	15	TRBD2	TRBJ2-1	CASSQVAGLYNEQFF	TGCGCCAGCAGCCAAGTAGCGGGACTCTACAATGAGCAGTTCTTC
NA	TRBV5-1	15	TRBD2	TRBJ2-3	CASSWSGRAVDTQYF	TGCGCCAGCAGCTGGTCCGGGAGGGCAGTAGATACGCAGTATTTT
NA	TRBV5-5	19	TRBD1	TRBJ1-2	CASSLEWYIDRGRNYGYTF	TGTGCCAGCAGCTTGGAATGGTATATCGACAGGGGGCGCAACTATGGCTACACCTTC
NA	TRBV27	15	NA	TRBJ1-6	CASRITGTVNSPLHF	TGTGCCAGCAGAATAACCGGAACAGTCAATTCACCCCTCCACTTT
NA	TRBV19	17	NA	TRBJ2-2	CASNHGASALNTGELFF	TGTGCCAGTAACCACGGGGCTAGCGCCCTAAACACCGGGGAGCTGTTTTTT
NA	TRBV2	14	NA	TRBJ1-1	CASSRGTMNTEAFF	TGTGCCAGCAGCAGGGGTACCATGAACACTGAAGCTTTCTTT
NA	TRBV7-9	12	NA	TRBJ2-5	CASSGYRETQYF	TGTGCCAGCAGCGGTTACAGGGAGACCCAGTACTTC
NA	TRBV7-2	15	TRBD1	TRBJ2-3	CASSWTGATRDTQYF	TGTGCCAGCAGCTGGACAGGGGCGACCCGGGATACGCAGTATTTT
once	TRBV27	14	NA	TRBJ2-2	CASRAPGSTGELFF	TGTGCCAGCAGGGCTCCGGGGTCCACCGGGGAGCTGTTTTTT
NA	TRBV6-6	15	NA	TRBJ1-1	CASRPGGATNTEAFF	TGTGCCAGCAGACCCGGGGGGGCGACGAACACTGAAGCTTTCTTT